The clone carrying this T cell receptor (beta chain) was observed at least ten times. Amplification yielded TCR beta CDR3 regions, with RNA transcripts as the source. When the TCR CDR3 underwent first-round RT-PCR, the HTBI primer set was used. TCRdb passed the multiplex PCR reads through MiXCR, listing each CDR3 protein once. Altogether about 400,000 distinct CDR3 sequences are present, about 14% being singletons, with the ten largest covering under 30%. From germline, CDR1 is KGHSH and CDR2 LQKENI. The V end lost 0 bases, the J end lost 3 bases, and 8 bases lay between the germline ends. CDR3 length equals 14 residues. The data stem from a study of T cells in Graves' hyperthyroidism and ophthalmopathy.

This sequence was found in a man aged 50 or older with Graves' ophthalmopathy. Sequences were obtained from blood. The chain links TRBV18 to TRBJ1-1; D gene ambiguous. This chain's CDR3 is CASSPPRGYTEAFF. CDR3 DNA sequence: TGTGCCAGCTCACCACCTAGAGGGTACACTGAAGCTTTCTTT.